Listed here is a single T cell receptor (beta chain). This receptor's antigen is unknown. Within one base of it there is no much larger clone, and no base qualities were kept. In the prospective study, participants were about 18 to 100 years old, resided in about two dozen geographic areas of the United States, and were enrolled through a virtual design. In the prospective study, participants were assigned to cohorts based on the clinical history participants reported in a screening survey and a study questionnaire. ImmuneRACE Cohort 3 recovered participants were defined by two consecutive negative NP/OP PCR tests, healthcare professional clearance, or symptom resolution. In the prospective study, mobile phlebotomists collected whole blood, serum and a nasopharyngeal or oropharyngeal swab from each participant. Additional blood draws and questionnaires over an approximately two-month period could optionally be provided by prospective study participants. Before DNA extraction, prospective study blood samples were shipped either frozen or at room temperature.

The data were taken from a study of blood T cell repertoires in COVID-19 (dated by TCRdb to 2020 to 2021). With respect to the entire study: The collaborator samples originated in the United States, Italy and Spain and spanned the acute and convalescent phases of COVID-19. The samples were drawn from the first 160 participants of the ongoing ImmuneRACE study and from 1,254 subjects provided by 6 global collaborators. The dataset comprised deeply sampled blood TCRbeta repertoires from subjects exposed to, actively infected with, or recovered from COVID-19. HLA class I and class II types, where available, came from metadata supplied by the sample provider rather than from assay-based typing. The material from the prospective study consisted of cDNA or gDNA derived from T cells, B-cell-depleted T cells, or PBMCs. The repertoires were released in a freely available public database intended as a resource for research on the immune response to SARS-CoV-2. Sample metadata almost always included a de-identified subject ID, COVID-19 status, age in years and sex.

The CDR3 measures 13 amino acids from cysteine to phenylalanine. Left in the record is the CDR3 DNA by itself, 39 bases read in frame from the first base. From a lookup of the germline V gene (reference sequence), CDR1 and CDR2 are SEHNR and FQNEAQ. V was cut back by 5 bases and J by 7 bases, leaving a gap of 14 bases between them. TCRbeta CDR3 regions were amplified from genomic DNA by means of the immunoSEQ Assay, a bias-controlled multiplex PCR. In the source study's methods: The number of nucleated cells in each sample was estimated by amplification of reference gene primers within the assay. Sequence reads were collapsed and filtered to measure the absolute abundance of every unique TCRbeta CDR3 rearrangement. For each sample, productive Simpson clonality was calculated by taking the square root of Simpson's diversity index across productive rearrangements. TCRdb holds this immuneACCESS table with in-frame rearrangements only. Some clones are missing; in checked studies, unresolved V genes explain under half, and the rest has no known cause. V and J calls plus clone size are reproduced from that table; the DNA served to infer D and trimming. The sample records 150,000 to 200,000 clones, around 82% of which are singletons. The ten largest clones take up under 7% of the sample.

Overall study results and their limits: The amount of clinical and demographic metadata varied by source and participant and was provided uncurated.

Sample: PBMCs or T cells enriched from blood (not recorded which). The sequence was obtained from a man aged 35 to 55 who had recovered from COVID-19. The rearrangement joined TRBV7-9 to TRBJ1-2; a tentative D match to TRBD1 spans 5 bases. The CDR3 region: CASSLRTRLGYTF. At the DNA level, the sequence is TGTGCCAGCAGCCTTCGGACACGGCTTGGCTACACCTTC.